The 4 T cell receptor beta chains below come from one sample, sequenced in a study of siplizumab effects on memory and regulatory T cells. Produced via immunoSEQ multiplex PCR; TCRdb's table is partial and in-frame only. The sample includes fewer than 8,000 clones, approximately 60% of them seen just once. The source material was effector memory CD8+ T cells sorted from blood. Subset reported: unstimulated CD8+ effector memory T cells. These TCRs come from a human donor in good health.

This clone was observed once. V usage is TRBV7-2 and J usage is TRBJ1-5; TRBD1 matches at 7 bases. V lost 5 bases, J lost 7 bases, and 11 bases stayed unmatched. This CDR3 comprises 15 residues. The germline V gene encodes CDR1 SGHTA and CDR2 FQGNSA. As DNA, the CDR3 is TGTGCCAGCAGCGTCTTACAGGGGACGGGGCAGCCCCAGCATTTT. Its translation is CASSVLQGTGQPQHF.

Comment on this clone: A single base is all that separates this from a far larger clone, so a read error is likely. The chain recombines TRBV12-5 with TRBJ2-5; D is ambiguous. Germline CDR1 LGHNT, CDR2 FRNRAP. There are 13 residues in the CDR3. The CDR3 protein is CANGPWNPGTQYF. The CDR3 coding sequence is TGTGCTAATGGTCCGTGGAATCCGGGGACCCAGTACTTC.

The chain couples TRBV19 to TRBJ2-3; D unclear. The CDR3 is 11 residues long. The V and J ends lost 7 bases and 4 bases respectively, with 6 bases between them. The germline CDR1 and CDR2 sequences are LNHDA and SQIVND (reference sequence). The CDR3 DNA sequence: TGTGCCAGTAAGTTCGCAGATACGCAGTATTTT. Protein product: CASKFADTQYF.

This clone was detected once. The chain joins TRBV7-8 to TRBJ1-5; 8 bases fit TRBD1. Germline V CDR1 and CDR2: SGHVS, FQNEAQ. J lost 2 bases, V lost 5 bases, and 5 bases had no gene match. This CDR3 is 15 amino acids long. CDR3 nucleotide sequence: TGTGCCAGCAGCATCACAGGGGGTGGCAATCAGCCCCAGCATTTT. The encoded protein is CASSITGGGNQPQHF.